This record concerns one T cell receptor (beta chain) sequence. The sample originates from a study of blood T cell repertoires in COVID-19. Overall study context: The United States, Italy and Spain were the sources of the acute and convalescent COVID-19 samples. Sources were T cells, B-cell-depleted T cells, or PBMCs; the material itself was cDNA or gDNA.

Profiling relied on immunoSEQ multiplex PCR, and the TCRdb table lists in-frame clones only, not all of them. There are approximately 100,000 clones in the sample; about 80% occur only once, and more than 10% lies in the top ten. This CDR3 is built from 15 residues. The V gene end was trimmed by 4 bases and the J gene end by 5 bases; junction bases not matched to a gene: 9. CDR1 is MDHEN and CDR2 is SYDVKM in the germline V gene. Source material: peripheral blood. The chain recombines TRBV28 with TRBJ2-5; 8 positions match TRBD1. The sequence was collected from a human donor in a cohort sampled during active COVID-19. CDR3 sequence reads: CASSSGRQGPETQYF. The CDR3 nucleotides are TGTGCCAGCAGTTCCGGCCGACAGGGGCCGGAGACCCAGTACTTC.